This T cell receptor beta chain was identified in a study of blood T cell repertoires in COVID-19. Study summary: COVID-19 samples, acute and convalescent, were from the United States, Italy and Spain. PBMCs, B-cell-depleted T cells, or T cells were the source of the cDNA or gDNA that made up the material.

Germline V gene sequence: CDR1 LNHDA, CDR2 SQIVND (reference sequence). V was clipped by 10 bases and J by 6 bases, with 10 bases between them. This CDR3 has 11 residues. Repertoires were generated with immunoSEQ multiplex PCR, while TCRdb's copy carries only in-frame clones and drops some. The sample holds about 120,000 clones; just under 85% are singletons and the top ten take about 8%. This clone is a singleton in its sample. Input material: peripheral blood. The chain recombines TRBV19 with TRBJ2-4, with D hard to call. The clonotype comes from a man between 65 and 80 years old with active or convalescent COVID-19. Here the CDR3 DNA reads TGTGCCACCCGAACTTTAAACATTCAGTACTTC. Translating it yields CATRTLNIQYF.